Each of the 12 T cell receptor beta chains below was sequenced from the same sample in a study of T cell responses to AZD1222 COVID-19 vaccine. The assay was immunoSEQ multiplex PCR, and TCRdb's table has in-frame clones only and misses some. The table includes around 110,000 clones, over 75% detected once. Sequenced material: peripheral blood, taken on day 0 of MenACWY control vaccination. These receptors were obtained from an adult in good health.

The CDR3 protein is CASSLVGTQYF. The DNA of the CDR3 is TGTGCCAGCAGCTTGGTTGGGACCCAGTACTTC. The genes are TRBV5-6 and TRBJ2-5; D ambiguous. The CDR3 contains 11 residues. The germline V gene has CDR1 SGHDT and CDR2 YYEEEE. Trimming cost V 0 bases and J 7 bases, with 4 bases left between them.

This chain joins TRBV7-8 and TRBJ1-2; 11 bases line up with TRBD1. This CDR3 comprises 16 residues. CDR1 is SGHVS and CDR2 is FQNEAQ in the germline V gene. With V trimmed by 5 bases and J by 0 bases, 5 bases remained unmatched. CDR3 sequence (DNA): TGTGCCAGCAGCCCGGGACAGGGGGTGGCTAACTATGGCTACACCTTC. It yields the protein CASSPGQGVANYGYTF. Using reference TRBV7-8 and TRBJ1-2 for the parts outside the CDR3, the full variable domain is GAGVSQSPRYKVAKRGQDVALRCDPISGHVSLFWYQQALGQGPEFLTYFQNEAQLDKSGLPSDRFFAERPEGSVSTLKIQRTQQEDSAVYLCASSPGQGVANYGYTFGSGTRLTVV.

The chain links TRBV29-1 to TRBJ1-2; weak D call: TRBD1 (5 bases). V was shortened by 4 bases and J by 7 bases, with 16 bases between the two germline ends. Germline V gene data show CDR1 as SQVTM and CDR2 as ANQGSEA. The CDR3 loop spans 13 amino acids. Here the CDR3 reads CSVGLAGSRGYTF. CDR3 bases: TGCAGCGTTGGTCTGGCAGGGAGTCGTGGCTACACCTTC.

The chain has TRBV4-3 and TRBJ2-3; 11 bases are shared with TRBD2. Germline V gene lookup returns CDR1 LGHNA and CDR2 YSLEER. V gave up 1 base and J gave up 7 bases; unmatched junction bases: 7. The length of the CDR3 is 16 residues. This CDR3 reads CASSQGDSGGAHTQYF. Written as DNA, the CDR3 is TGCGCCAGCAGCCAAGGAGATAGCGGGGGGGCCCATACGCAGTATTTT.

The chain employs TRBV5-1 and TRBJ1-4, with a weak D call TRBD1 (5 bases). CDR3 size: 14 residues. Trimming shortened V by 5 bases and J by 1 base, and 9 bases separated the two germline ends. Germline V gives CDR1 SGHRS, CDR2 YFSETQ. The CDR3 nucleotides are TGCGCCAGCAGACCTACAGGAACTAATGAAAAACTGTTTTTT. The encoded protein is CASRPTGTNEKLFF.

The gene calls are TRBV4-2 and TRBJ2-2; perhaps TRBD1 as D (6 bases). The V gene's germline CDR1 is LGHNA and CDR2 YNFKEQ. There are 17 residues in the CDR3. V gave up 0 bases and J gave up 6 bases, with 17 bases separating them. This chain's CDR3 is CASSQDLGGYGAGELFF. CDR3 bases: TGTGCCAGCAGCCAAGATTTAGGGGGTTATGGGGCCGGGGAGCTGTTTTTT.

This chain uses TRBV2 with TRBJ2-7; D not certain. V dropped 7 bases and J dropped 9 bases, with 13 bases sitting between them. Germline CDR1 SNHLY, CDR2 FYNNEI. There are 11 residues in the CDR3. CDR3 bases: TGTGCCAGCATACACCCCGTGGGGCAGTACTTC. This codes for CASIHPVGQYF. The variable domain in full, completed from reference TRBV2 and TRBJ2-7, reads EPEVTQTPSHQVTQMGQEVILRCVPISNHLYFYWYRQILGQKVEFLVSFYNNEISEKSEIFDDQFSVERPDGSNFTLKIRSTKLEDSAMYFCASIHPVGQYFGPGTRLTVT.

This clone has only one observation. J is TRBJ1-1 and V is TRBV6-5, with 7 bases fitting TRBD1. This CDR3 has 14 amino acids. J lost 1 base, V lost 2 bases, and 1 base had no gene match. In germline, CDR1 is MNHEY, CDR2 SVGAGI. The CDR3 sequence: CASSYHRGNTEAFF. CDR3 nucleotide sequence: TGTGCCAGCAGTTACCACAGGGGGAACACTGAAGCTTTCTTT.

The chain is built from TRBV5-1 and TRBJ1-1, with D possibly being TRBD1 (6 bases). Germline V gene data show CDR1 as SGHRS and CDR2 as YFSETQ. V shed 9 bases and J shed 1 base, with 16 bases lying between them. The CDR3 sequence is 14 residues long. The CDR3 nucleotides are TGCGCCACCTCGAGGTCGGACAGGAACACTGAAGCTTTCTTT. Translation: CATSRSDRNTEAFF.

The V and J genes are TRBV4-2 and TRBJ1-6; D not certain. The V end was cut by 1 base, the J end by 5 bases, with 6 bases between. Germline CDR1 LGHNA, CDR2 YNFKEQ. This CDR3 has 14 amino acids. The DNA for the CDR3 is TGTGCCAGCAGCCAAGGGTACGATAATTCACCCCTCCACTTT. This translates into CASSQGYDNSPLHF.

CDR3: CASSPRGDRGFYEQYF. DNA of the CDR3: TGTGCCAGCTCACCAAGGGGGGATAGGGGGTTCTACGAGCAGTACTTC. This chain connects TRBV18 to TRBJ2-7; D could derive from TRBD1 or TRBD2 (6 bases each). CDR3 length equals 16 residues. Trimming shortened V by 2 bases and J by 3 bases, and 17 bases separated the two germline ends. The germline gives CDR1 KGHSH, CDR2 LQKENI.

J is TRBJ1-5 and V is TRBV5-1, with no clear D. Germline assignment: CDR1 SGHRS and CDR2 YFSETQ. Deletions cut 7 bases from V and 0 bases from J, with 14 bases between. This CDR3 spans 15 amino acids. The DNA of the CDR3 is TGCGCCAGCCCGGGAAGGACTTATAGCAATCAGCCCCAGCATTTT. This encodes CASPGRTYSNQPQHF.